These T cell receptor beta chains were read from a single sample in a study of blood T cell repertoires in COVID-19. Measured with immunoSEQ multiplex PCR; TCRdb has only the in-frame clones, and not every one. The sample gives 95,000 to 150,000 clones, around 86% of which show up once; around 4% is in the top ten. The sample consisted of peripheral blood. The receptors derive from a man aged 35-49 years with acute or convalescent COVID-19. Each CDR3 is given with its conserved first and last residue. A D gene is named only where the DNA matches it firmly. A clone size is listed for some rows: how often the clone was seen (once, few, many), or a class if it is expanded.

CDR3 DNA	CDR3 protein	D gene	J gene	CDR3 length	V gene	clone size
TGTGCCATCAGTGAACGACAGGGAGAGGAGAGTCAGCCCCAGCATTTT	CAISERQGEESQPQHF	TRBD1	TRBJ1-5	16	TRBV10-3	-
TGTGCTAGTGGCATCATACAGGGGACCCAGTACTTC	CASGIIQGTQYF	-	TRBJ2-5	12	TRBV12-5	-
TGTGCCAGCAGTTTAGGCGCCTACACTGAAGCTTTCTTT	CASSLGAYTEAFF	-	TRBJ1-1	13	TRBV12-3/TRBV12-4	-
TGTGCCAGCAGCGTAGCCCCCTCTAGCGGGAGGGCCTTTGAGCAGTTCTTC	CASSVAPSSGRAFEQFF	TRBD2	TRBJ2-1	17	TRBV9	-
TGTGCCAGCAGCTTAAGGTGGGGCGGCGACAATGAGCAGTTCTTC	CASSLRWGGDNEQFF	-	TRBJ2-1	15	TRBV11-2	few
TGTGCCAGCAGTACGAGGGACAGGGGCCAAGAGACCCAGTACTTC	CASSTRDRGQETQYF	TRBD1	TRBJ2-5	15	TRBV6-5	-
TGCAGCGTTTCCACAGGTCCGAATTCACCCCTCCACTTT	CSVSTGPNSPLHF	-	TRBJ1-6	13	TRBV29-1	-
TGTGCCAGCAGCGACAGGGGCGCAGCAGATACGCAGTATTTT	CASSDRGAADTQYF	TRBD1	TRBJ2-3	14	TRBV7-3	-
TGTGCCAGCAGCTCGGACAGCTTCTATGGCTACACCTTC	CASSSDSFYGYTF	-	TRBJ1-2	13	TRBV11-2	-
TGCAGCGTTGAAGAGTCAGGGACAGATACGCAGTATTTT	CSVEESGTDTQYF	-	TRBJ2-3	13	TRBV29-1	-
TGTGCCAGCAGTGTCCGACAGAACAATGAAAAACTGTTTTTT	CASSVRQNNEKLFF	-	TRBJ1-4	14	TRBV2	-
TGTGCCAGCAGTTCTCAGTCCTTGGTTGCAGGGGTGACCTACGAGCAGTACTTC	CASSSQSLVAGVTYEQYF	-	TRBJ2-7	18	TRBV27	-
TGTGCCAGCAGCAAAAGGACAGGGGGCGGCTACACCTTC	CASSKRTGGGYTF	TRBD1	TRBJ1-2	13	TRBV7-6	-
TGTGCCAGCGGATGGACGGGGGAGGTGCGTGGCTACACCTTC	CASGWTGEVRGYTF	-	TRBJ1-2	14	TRBV6-5	-
TGTGCCAGCAGTGAGGACAGAAAATACAATGAGCAGTTCTTC	CASSEDRKYNEQFF	-	TRBJ2-1	14	TRBV6-4	once
TGTGCCAGCAGCTTACGCACCGGCTCCTACAATGAGCAGTTCTTC	CASSLRTGSYNEQFF	-	TRBJ2-1	15	TRBV11-3	-
TGTGCCAGCAGCTTGCCAGGGGGAGGCAAAAACATTCAGTACTTC	CASSLPGGGKNIQYF	-	TRBJ2-4	15	TRBV5-6	once
TGTGCCAGCAGCACCCGGGACAGGAAAAGCTACACCTTC	CASSTRDRKSYTF	TRBD1	TRBJ1-2	13	TRBV11-2	-
TGTGCCAGCAGTCGGCAGGGCGGGGGCACAGATACGCAGTATTTT	CASSRQGGGTDTQYF	-	TRBJ2-3	15	TRBV25-1	-
TGTGCCAGCAGTTTTCGGAGCGGGACCTACAATGAGCAGTTCTTC	CASSFRSGTYNEQFF	TRBD2	TRBJ2-1	15	TRBV27	-
TGTGCCAGCAGTTTGGCCCCTCTAGCGGGAGTGAACAATGAGCAGTTCTTC	CASSLAPLAGVNNEQFF	TRBD2	TRBJ2-1	17	TRBV27	-
TGTGCCAGCAGCTTGGTGAACAGGATTGAAGCTTTCTTT	CASSLVNRIEAFF	-	TRBJ1-1	13	TRBV5-4	-
TGTGCCAGCAGTCGCCAGGGATTCGGGACAACGAACACCGGGGAGCTGTTTTTT	CASSRQGFGTTNTGELFF	-	TRBJ2-2	18	TRBV14	few
TGTGCCAGCAGCCCCCATCTGACTAGCCTCGATGAGCAGTTCTTC	CASSPHLTSLDEQFF	TRBD2	TRBJ2-1	15	TRBV7-9	-
TGTGCCAGTAACCCAAGTAGTGGCAATCAGCCCCAGCATTTT	CASNPSSGNQPQHF	-	TRBJ1-5	14	TRBV19	-
TGTGCCTGGACTCAGACAGGGATGTTCACTGAAGCTTTCTTT	CAWTQTGMFTEAFF	TRBD1	TRBJ1-1	14	TRBV30	-
TGTGCCAGCAGCTTGGCCCGGCAGGGTGGCCACGAGCAGTACTTC	CASSLARQGGHEQYF	-	TRBJ2-7	15	TRBV5-4	-
TGTGCCCCCCCAGGGCAGGGGGTCTATGGCTACACCTTC	CAPPGQGVYGYTF	TRBD1	TRBJ1-2	13	TRBV19	-
TGTGCCAGCAGCCAGAGACAGGGGCATGGGAGCTATGGCTACACCTTC	CASSQRQGHGSYGYTF	TRBD1	TRBJ1-2	16	TRBV14	-
TGTGCCAGCTCACCGCTACAGGGTGTCGGCGGGGAGCTGTTTTTT	CASSPLQGVGGELFF	-	TRBJ2-2	15	TRBV18	few
TGCGCCAGCAGCCCCGGGACACCCCAAGAGACCCAGTACTTC	CASSPGTPQETQYF	-	TRBJ2-5	14	TRBV5-1	-
TGTGCCAGCGAAGCTTATTCGGGCCCGGGGGGAGCTGGAGATACGCAGTATTTT	CASEAYSGPGGAGDTQYF	TRBD2	TRBJ2-3	18	TRBV7-8	-